This T cell receptor (beta chain) was profiled in a study of shared T cell receptors in the human thymus. Produced via immunoSEQ multiplex PCR; TCRdb's table is partial and in-frame only. Among over 450,000 clones, 78% were seen once, and the ten largest hold about 0.013%. This CDR3 region has 13 residues. Germline assignment: CDR1 SGHKS and CDR2 YYEKEE (reference sequence). Trimming took 0 bases from V and 4 from J, leaving 7 bases between them. These same data were also listed under a study on human thymus T cells. This second study notes: Thymic material originated from resections removed in the course of corrective heart surgery.

This chain uses TRBV5-5 with TRBJ1-2; D possibly corresponds to TRBD1 (5 bases). The sequencing sample was made of thymocytes. This clonotype was sampled from a boy under two years old with a congenital heart defect. The CDR3 sequence: CASSLGQTYGYTF. The CDR3 bases are TGTGCCAGCAGCTTGGGACAGACCTATGGCTACACCTTC.